These 21 T cell receptor beta chains were all obtained from the same sample, sequenced in a study of blood T cell repertoires in COVID-19. The table came from immunoSEQ multiplex PCR; TCRdb's copy has only in-frame clones and leaves some out. The data contain about 77,000 clones, roughly nine tenths of them singletons. The source material was peripheral blood. Receptor source: an elderly woman with active or convalescent COVID-19.

In regard to this clone: Other DNA sequences of this sample code for an identical CDR3. CDR3 DNA sequence: TGTGCCAGCAGCTTAGGGGGCCCGGGCGAGCAGTACTTC. This gives the protein CASSLGGPGEQYF. This chain connects TRBV7-6 to TRBJ2-7; D possibly corresponds to TRBD1 (5 bases). This CDR3 spans 13 amino acids. The germline V gene has CDR1 SGHVS and CDR2 FNYEAQ. Between the trimmed V and J ends, which lost 1 base and 6 bases, there was a span of 10 bases. The full variable domain, rest sourced from reference TRBV7-6 and TRBJ2-7, is GAGVSQSPRYKVTKRGQDVALRCDPISGHVSLYWYRQALGQGPEFLTYFNYEAQQDKSGLPNDRFSAERPEGSISTLTIQRTEQRDSAMYRCASSLGGPGEQYFGPGTRLTVT.

The rearrangement links TRBV5-1 to TRBJ2-3, with TRBD1 matching over 9 bases. Germline V lookup: CDR1 SGHRS, CDR2 YFSETQ. J lost 2 bases, V lost 3 bases, and 4 bases had no gene match. CDR3 length: 15 amino acids. This chain's CDR3 is CASSYTGGPTDTQYF. In DNA, the CDR3 is TGCGCCAGCAGCTACACAGGGGGCCCCACAGATACGCAGTATTTT.

The rearrangement uses TRBV7-2 and TRBJ2-1, with 7 bases matching TRBD2. Germline V gene sequence: CDR1 SGHTA, CDR2 FQGNSA. The trim removed 0 bases at V and 2 bases at J, leaving 4 bases unmatched. This CDR3 is 16 amino acids long. This CDR3 is CASSLAAGRTYNEQFF. CDR3 DNA: TGTGCCAGCAGCTTAGCAGCGGGGCGTACCTACAATGAGCAGTTCTTC. The whole variable domain, filled in from reference TRBV7-2 and TRBJ2-1, reads GAGVSQSPSNKVTEKGKDVELRCDPISGHTALYWYRQSLGQGLEFLIYFQGNSAPDKSGLPSDRFSAERTGGSVSTLTIQRTQQEDSAVYLCASSLAAGRTYNEQFFGPGTRLTVL.

The rearrangement joins TRBV28 to TRBJ2-3, with 10 bases aligning to TRBD1. This CDR3 comprises 14 residues. Trimming removed 7 bases from V and 4 bases from J; junction bases left unmatched: 5. Germline CDR1 MDHEN, CDR2 SYDVKM. This CDR3 is CASNIDRGPDTQYF. CDR3 sequence (DNA): TGTGCCAGCAATATCGACAGGGGGCCAGATACGCAGTATTTT.

V gene TRBV13 combines with J gene TRBJ1-2; 8 nucleotides line up with TRBD1. In germline, CDR1 is PRHDT, CDR2 FYEKMQ (reference sequence). This CDR3 comprises 13 residues. V trimming: 4 bases; J trimming: 7 bases; junction bases outside the gene matches: 5. The DNA for the CDR3 is TGTGCCAGCAGCTCCGGACAGGGATCTGGCTACACCTTC. Its translation: CASSSGQGSGYTF.

The V and J genes are TRBV29-1 and TRBJ1-2, with TRBD1 matching 8 bases. The CDR3 covers 13 residues. Germline CDR1 and CDR2: SQVTM and ANQGSEA. V was clipped by 6 bases and J by 4 bases; unmatched bases: 7. The CDR3 region is CSVMDREGYGYTF. Written as DNA, the CDR3 is TGCAGCGTGATGGACAGGGAGGGCTATGGCTACACCTTC.

The chain links TRBV29-1 to TRBJ1-1; perhaps TRBD1 as D (5 bases). This CDR3 has 13 amino acids. CDR1 is SQVTM, CDR2 ANQGSEA, per germline. Between the trimmed V and J ends, which lost 6 bases and 0 bases, there was a span of 11 bases. CDR3 amino acids: CSVGDFMNTEAFF. In DNA form, the CDR3 reads TGCAGCGTAGGGGACTTCATGAACACTGAAGCTTTCTTT. Complete variable domain (other parts from reference TRBV29-1 and TRBJ1-1): SAVISQKPSRDICQRGTSLTIQCQVDSQVTMMFWYRQQPGQSLTLIATANQGSEATYESGFVIDKFPISRPNLTFSTLTVSNMSPEDSSIYLCSVGDFMNTEAFFGQGTRLTVV.

The V gene is TRBV6-4, the J gene TRBJ2-7, with TRBD1 matching 7 bases. The ends lost 7 bases at V and 0 bases at J; junction bases unmatched: 15. Germline V CDR1 and CDR2: MRHNA, SNTAGT. The CDR3 has 17 residues. DNA for the CDR3: TGTGCCAGCACAAAAAGGGTTATACAGGGGATCTCCTACGAGCAGTACTTC. Encoded protein: CASTKRVIQGISYEQYF.

The chain uses TRBV4-3 and TRBJ2-7; TRBD2 matches 10 bases. V was clipped by 0 bases and J by 5 bases; unmatched bases: 7. CDR1 and CDR2 from the germline V gene are LGHNA and YSLEER. The CDR3 extends over 16 amino acids. In DNA, the CDR3 is TGCGCCAGCAGCCAAGATCGGGCTAGCGGGGGCCACGAGCAGTACTTC. The encoded protein is CASSQDRASGGHEQYF.

The chain joins TRBV7-9 to TRBJ1-1; 7 bases are a match to TRBD1. The CDR3 is 16 residues long. J was trimmed by 3 bases and V by 5 bases; bases with no gene match: 12. Germline values: CDR1 SEHNR, CDR2 FQNEAQ (reference sequence). In DNA form, the CDR3 reads TGTGCCAGCAGCACCGGACAGGTTTCGAGAGACACTGAAGCTTTCTTT. This gives the protein CASSTGQVSRDTEAFF. Drawing the rest from reference TRBV7-9 and TRBJ1-1, the complete variable domain is DTGVSQNPRHKITKRGQNVTFRCDPISEHNRLYWYRQTLGQGPEFLTYFQNEAQLEKSRLLSDRFSAERPKGSFSTLEIQRTEQGDSAMYLCASSTGQVSRDTEAFFGQGTRLTVV.

V usage is TRBV5-4 and J usage is TRBJ2-6; 8 nucleotides match TRBD1. Trimming at V came to 6 bases and at J to 4 bases, leaving 15 bases not matched to a gene. Germline CDR1 SGHNT, CDR2 YYREEE (reference sequence). The CDR3 spans 18 residues. The CDR3 region is CASTAQTGDWRGANVLTF. Here the CDR3 DNA reads TGTGCCAGCACCGCCCAGACAGGGGACTGGCGCGGGGCCAACGTCCTGACTTTC.

The chain links TRBV5-1 to TRBJ2-7; D is perhaps TRBD1 (6 bases). CDR1 and CDR2 (germline): SGHRS, YFSETQ. Between the trimmed V and J ends, which lost 4 bases and 3 bases, there was a span of 11 bases. This CDR3 spans 13 amino acids. The CDR3 region is CASSIRTDYEQYF. The DNA for the CDR3 is TGCGCCAGCAGCATCCGGACAGACTACGAGCAGTACTTC.

This chain joins TRBV27 and TRBJ2-7, with D possibly matching TRBD1 (6 bases). Trimming removed 6 bases from V and 5 bases from J, with 11 bases in between. Germline V gene lookup returns CDR1 MNHEY and CDR2 SMNVEV (reference sequence). CDR3 length: 12 amino acids. This chain's CDR3 is CASRLGGNEQYF. CDR3 coding DNA: TGTGCCAGCAGGCTAGGGGGAAACGAGCAGTACTTC.

This clone showed up just once. V and J are TRBV30 and TRBJ1-3; 8 bases align to TRBD1. The CDR3 loop spans 15 amino acids. Germline CDR1 GTSNPN, CDR2 SVGIG (reference sequence). V shed 1 base, J shed 3 bases, and the junction held 5 bases outside the gene matches. CDR3 bases: TGTGCCTGGAGTGCTTCAGGGGGCGTTGGAAACACCATATATTTT. Protein: CAWSASGGVGNTIYF.

V is TRBV18 and J is TRBJ2-5; TRBD1 agrees at 7 bases. The CDR3 loop spans 15 amino acids. Germline V gene data show CDR1 as KGHSH and CDR2 as LQKENI. V lost 5 bases and J lost 1; bases outside the gene matches: 7. CDR3 sequence (DNA): TGTGCCAGCTCAAGGGACAGCTATTCCCAAGAGACCCAGTACTTC. Its protein product is CASSRDSYSQETQYF. Supplemented by reference TRBV18 and TRBJ2-5, the full variable domain reads NAGVMQNPRHLVRRRGQEARLRCSPMKGHSHVYWYRQLPEEGLKFMVYLQKENIIDESGMPKERFSAEFPKEGPSILRIQQVVRGDSAAYFCASSRDSYSQETQYFGPGTRLLVL.

The rearrangement joins TRBV19 to TRBJ2-7; no firm D call. V gave up 0 bases and J gave up 3 bases, with 6 bases separating them. The CDR3 length is 13 residues. In germline, CDR1 is LNHDA, CDR2 SQIVND (reference sequence). CDR3 DNA: TGTGCCAGTAGTATAGAGGCAGGCTACGAGCAGTACTTC. As protein: CASSIEAGYEQYF.

The V and J genes are TRBV19 and TRBJ2-1; TRBD2 matches 14 bases. The ends lost 3 bases at V and 10 bases at J; junction bases unmatched: 5. Germline CDR1 reads LNHDA; CDR2 reads SQIVND (reference sequence). This CDR3 is built from 15 residues. CDR3 bases: TGTGCCAGTAGTATGGCGGGACTAGCGGGGGTCGAGCAGTTCTTC. Its protein is CASSMAGLAGVEQFF. The full variable domain, rest sourced from reference TRBV19 and TRBJ2-1, is DGGITQSPKYLFRKEGQNVTLSCEQNLNHDAMYWYRQDPGQGLRLIYYSQIVNDFQKGDIAEGYSVSREKKESFPLTVTSAQKNPTAFYLCASSMAGLAGVEQFFGPGTRLTVL.

This rearrangement joins TRBV28 to TRBJ2-7; 10 bases are a match to TRBD1. With 4 bases clipped from V and 3 bases from J, the junction kept 3 bases outside the gene matches. The germline V gene encodes CDR1 MDHEN and CDR2 SYDVKM. The CDR3 contains 14 residues. The CDR3 spells CASSSGTGVYEQYF. For the CDR3, the DNA is TGTGCCAGCAGTTCCGGGACAGGGGTCTACGAGCAGTACTTC.

The chain uses TRBV28 and TRBJ1-2, with 7 nucleotides matching TRBD1. CDR3 length: 14 amino acids. Germline CDR1 and CDR2: MDHEN and SYDVKM. Trimming at V came to 7 bases and at J to 4 bases, leaving 9 bases not matched to a gene. The CDR3 reads CASNNNRGLYGYTF. For the CDR3, the DNA is TGTGCCAGCAATAATAACAGGGGTCTCTATGGCTACACCTTC.

This clone was seen just once. V usage is TRBV6-1 and J usage is TRBJ2-4; TRBD1 agrees at 8 bases. CDR3 length: 15 residues. Looked up from germline, CDR1 is MNHNS and CDR2 is SASEGT. V lost 1 base and J lost 5; bases outside the gene matches: 4. CDR3: CASSEVGTGENIQYF. CDR3 sequence (DNA): TGTGCCAGCAGTGAAGTCGGGACAGGCGAAAACATTCAGTACTTC.

The chain recombines TRBV28 with TRBJ1-3; TRBD1 aligns across 8 bases. The CDR3 totals 15 residues. CDR1 and CDR2 (germline): MDHEN, SYDVKM. V trimming: 4 bases; J trimming: 1 base; junction bases outside the gene matches: 3. The CDR3 DNA sequence: TGTGCCAGCAGTTCCTGGACAGGGTCTGGAAACACCATATATTTT. It encodes CASSSWTGSGNTIYF.